Below, 26 T cell receptor beta chains from the same sample are listed, as sequenced in a study of T cells in Graves' hyperthyroidism and ophthalmopathy. There were TCR beta CDR3 regions amplified from RNA transcripts. Carried out on the TCR CDR3, a first-round RT-PCR used the HTBI primer set. Using its own MiXCR run on the multiplex PCR reads, TCRdb lists one record per CDR3 protein. The table lists a few hundred thousand distinct CDR3 sequences, more than 12% of them singletons. Sequencing was carried out using blood. These TCRs come from a woman aged 35 to 49 with Graves' hyperthyroidism that later progressed to Graves' ophthalmopathy.

This clonotype appeared many times. This sequence joins TRBV30 and TRBJ2-7, with D possibly TRBD1 on 6 matching bases. CDR3 length: 14 residues. Per the germline V gene, CDR1 is GTSNPN and CDR2 is SVGIG (reference sequence). V lost 7 bases and J lost 6, with 22 bases in between. The CDR3 DNA reads as TGTGCCTACAACCCAGGGGAAATAGGAGGCGAGCAGTACTTC. Translated, it gives CAYNPGEIGGEQYF.

In this sample, this clonotype turned up many times. The chain employs TRBV12-3 or TRBV12-4 and TRBJ2-1; 7 nucleotides agree with TRBD1. Unmatched junction bases numbered 5, after V lost 5 bases and J lost 4 bases. There are 14 residues in the CDR3. For the CDR3, the DNA is TGTGCCAGCAGTACAGGGGATAGGTACAATGAGCAGTTCTTC. It translates to CASSTGDRYNEQFF.

The chain joins TRBV3-1 to TRBJ2-2; 7 bases match TRBD1. This CDR3 comprises 15 residues. CDR1 and CDR2 from the germline V gene are LGHDT and YNNKEL (reference sequence). Unmatched junction bases numbered 9, after V lost 4 bases and J lost 7 bases. The CDR3 nucleotides read TGTGCCAGCAGCCGGACCGGAGCAGGGGGCGGGGAGCTGTTTTTT. This translates into CASSRTGAGGGELFF.

This clonotype was counted ten times or more. This chain uses TRBV28 with TRBJ1-5, with D unclear. V dropped 5 bases and J dropped 0 bases, with 11 bases sitting between them. The CDR3 has 15 amino acids. CDR1 and CDR2 (germline): MDHEN, SYDVKM. The CDR3 sequence is CASSPQKISNQPQHF. The CDR3 DNA sequence: TGTGCCAGCAGTCCACAGAAGATTAGCAATCAGCCCCAGCATTTT.

This clonotype was observed at least ten times. The chain uses TRBV3-1 and TRBJ2-1; 9 nucleotides align to TRBD2. In germline, CDR1 is LGHDT, CDR2 YNNKEL (reference sequence). Losses at the gene ends were 2 bases for V and 4 bases for J; bases not matched to a gene: 6. The CDR3 is 16 amino acids. The CDR3 region has the DNA TGTGCCAGCAGCCAATATAGCGGGAGAGGTTACAATGAGCAGTTCTTC. It yields the protein CASSQYSGRGYNEQFF.

This clonotype appeared a few times. The chain couples TRBV15 to TRBJ1-3; D remains unclear. The CDR3 consists of 16 residues. Germline V gene sequence: CDR1 LNHNV, CDR2 YYDKDF (reference sequence). Between the trimmed V and J ends, which lost 4 bases and 0 bases, there was a span of 13 bases. The CDR3: CATSKPDYNSGNTIYF. As DNA, the CDR3 is TGTGCCACCAGCAAGCCAGACTATAACTCTGGAAACACCATATATTTT.

The table lists this clonotype with a few counts. This may be a read error, as it is one base from a much larger clone. The chain has TRBV28 and TRBJ1-5; TRBD1 is a possible D gene (6 bases). CDR1 MDHEN and CDR2 SYDVKM come from the germline V gene. This CDR3 comprises 16 residues. CDR3 in amino acids: CASGFSNDRLGQPQHF. Here the CDR3 DNA reads TGTGCCAGCGGTTTCTCCAATGACAGGTTGGGTCAGCCCCAGCATTTT.

This clonotype was detected only a few times. A read error may account for a junction end that differs from germline. This chain uses TRBV13 with TRBJ1-3; unclear D gene. CDR3 length equals 18 residues. Germline V CDR1 and CDR2: PRHDT, FYEKMQ (reference sequence). For the CDR3, the DNA is TGCGCCAGCAGCTTACTCGGGTGGGAGGCTACCTCTGGAAACACCATATATTTT. This encodes CASSLLGWEATSGNTIYF.

This clonotype was seen a handful of times. V and J are TRBV18 and TRBJ2-1; TRBD2 matches at 7 bases. Germline CDR1 reads KGHSH; CDR2 reads LQKENI. This CDR3 region has 19 residues. V was clipped by 0 bases and J by 7 bases; unmatched bases: 18. Here the CDR3 DNA reads TGTGCCAGCTCACCACCCCTCCATGTTAGAATAGCGGGTGGAAATGAGCAGTTCTTC. Amino acid sequence: CASSPPLHVRIAGGNEQFF.

The sample holds many counts of this clonotype. This chain joins TRBV6-1 and TRBJ1-1; no clear D. Looked up from germline, CDR1 is MNHNS and CDR2 is SASEGT. The CDR3 has 13 residues. With 11 bases removed from V and 6 bases from J, the gap between germline ends came to 19 bases. CDR3 in amino acids: CASQVPGYAEAFF. The CDR3 DNA reads as TGTGCCTCCCAAGTGCCGGGGTACGCTGAAGCTTTCTTT.

At least ten counts were recorded for this clonotype. The chain employs TRBV20-1 and TRBJ2-5, with 9 positions matching TRBD2. CDR1 and CDR2 from the germline V gene are DFQATT and SNEGSKA (reference sequence). This CDR3 contains 15 residues. The V segment lost 6 bases and the J segment 1 base; nucleotides outside the gene matches: 9. CDR3 sequence: CSALIAGDSQETQYF. The CDR3 coding sequence is TGCAGTGCCCTGATAGCGGGAGATTCCCAAGAGACCCAGTACTTC.

This clonotype was recorded at least ten times. The chain has TRBV10-2 and TRBJ1-6; 7 bases map to TRBD1. This CDR3 has 13 amino acids. The ends lost 7 bases at V and 6 bases at J; junction bases unmatched: 3. Germline assignment: CDR1 WSHSY and CDR2 SAAADI. CDR3 sequence reads: CASNTGANSPLHF. The CDR3, as DNA: TGCGCCAGCAACACAGGGGCTAATTCACCCCTCCACTTT.

This clonotype appeared many times. The chain recombines TRBV11-2 with TRBJ2-2; the D is unclear. CDR1 and CDR2 (germline): SGHAT, FQNNGV. Trimming left V 3 bases short and J 5 bases short, with 13 bases between. The length of the CDR3 is 15 residues. The CDR3 DNA reads as TGTGCCAGCAGCTTTTCTCGGACCGCAACCGGGGAGCTGTTTTTT. This gives the protein CASSFSRTATGELFF. Full variable domain (remainder filled in from reference TRBV11-2 and TRBJ2-2): EAGVAQSPRYKIIEKRQSVAFWCNPISGHATLYWYQQILGQGPKLLIQFQNNGVVDDSQLPKDRFSAERLKGVDSTLKIQPAKLEDSAVYLCASSFSRTATGELFFGEGSRLTVL.

This clonotype was seen many times. The gene calls are TRBV28 and TRBJ2-7; perhaps TRBD2 as D (6 bases). Trimming removed 7 bases from V and 6 bases from J, with 16 bases in between. In germline, CDR1 is MDHEN, CDR2 SYDVKM. The CDR3 has 13 residues. The CDR3 is CASTLGGLGEQYF. CDR3 in DNA: TGTGCCAGCACCCTCGGGGGATTAGGCGAGCAGTACTTC.

The chain carries TRBV27 and TRBJ2-3; 9 positions match TRBD2. Germline assignment: CDR1 MNHEY and CDR2 SMNVEV (reference sequence). The CDR3 has 16 residues. The trim removed 4 bases at V and 5 bases at J, leaving 10 bases unmatched. The CDR3 here is CASSSSAGGIGDTQYF. As DNA, the CDR3 is TGTGCCAGCAGTTCCTCGGCGGGAGGGATTGGAGATACGCAGTATTTT.

The sample holds many counts of this clonotype. The chain joins TRBV27 to TRBJ2-7; 7 bases fit TRBD1. This CDR3 has 15 amino acids. The germline CDR1 and CDR2 sequences are MNHEY and SMNVEV (reference sequence). V lost 2 bases to trimming and J lost 2 bases; unmatched junction nucleotides: 6. For the CDR3, the DNA is TGTGCCAGCAGTTTAAGGGACAGACCTACCTACGAGCAGTACTTC. It encodes CASSLRDRPTYEQYF.

This clonotype was seen ten or more times. The V gene is TRBV20-1, the J gene TRBJ2-7; 7 bases are a match to TRBD2. V shed 2 bases, J shed 8 bases, and the junction held 18 bases outside the gene matches. Germline CDR1 is DFQATT and CDR2 is SNEGSKA (reference sequence). The CDR3 has 16 amino acids. CDR3 coding DNA: TGCAGTGCTAGAAGTCGTCGCGGGAGCCTCGGCTTGCAGCAGTACTTC. Residues: CSARSRRGSLGLQQYF.

The chain joins TRBV11-2 to TRBJ2-1; 10 positions agree with TRBD2. In germline, CDR1 is SGHAT, CDR2 FQNNGV. The CDR3 is 15 amino acids. The trim removed 1 base at V and 9 bases at J, leaving 6 bases unmatched. CDR3 bases: TGTGCCAGCAGCTTAGCTAGCGGGAGTTGGAGTGAGCAGTTCTTC. It encodes CASSLASGSWSEQFF.

J is TRBJ1-2 and V is TRBV28; 11 positions agree with TRBD1. Germline V gives CDR1 MDHEN, CDR2 SYDVKM. The CDR3 consists of 14 residues. Germline trimming cut 3 bases from V and 8 bases from J; bases unmatched to any gene: 5. The DNA for the CDR3 is TGTGCCAGCAGTTTGGGACAGGGGGACCGAGGCTACACCTTC. It specifies CASSLGQGDRGYTF.

This clonotype came up many times. The chain couples TRBV3-1 to TRBJ1-3, with TRBD1 identical over 10 bases. The CDR3 sequence is 16 residues long. Germline V gene data show CDR1 as LGHDT and CDR2 as YNNKEL (reference sequence). Trimming removed 0 bases from V and 2 bases from J; junction bases left unmatched: 1. Written as DNA, the CDR3 is TGTGCCAGCAGCCAAGAAGGGACAGGGGCTGGAAACACCATATATTTT. This encodes CASSQEGTGAGNTIYF.

The chain carries TRBV13 and TRBJ2-6; tentative D call: TRBD1 (6 bases). Germline CDR1 reads PRHDT; CDR2 reads FYEKMQ (reference sequence). The CDR3 covers 16 residues. Trimming removed 5 bases from V and 1 base from J, with 12 bases in between. Written as DNA, the CDR3 is TGTGCCAGCAGCACGAGAGGGGGTTCTGGGGCCAACGTCCTGACTTTC. This codes for CASSTRGGSGANVLTF.

This clonotype was seen at least ten times. This chain links TRBV11-2 with TRBJ2-7; 9 bases are shared with TRBD1. With 5 bases clipped from V and 4 bases from J, the junction kept 9 bases outside the gene matches. This CDR3 contains 15 residues. The germline V gene has CDR1 SGHAT and CDR2 FQNNGV. The CDR3 loop reads CASSQTQGARYEQYF. The CDR3 nucleotides are TGTGCCAGCAGCCAAACACAGGGGGCGCGTTACGAGCAGTACTTC.

This clonotype was counted only a few times. The chain has TRBV7-2 and TRBJ2-3; TRBD1 is a possible D gene (6 bases). Germline lookup yields CDR1 SGHTA and CDR2 FQGNSA. There are 17 residues in the CDR3. V was clipped by 5 bases and J by 2 bases, with 20 bases between them. CDR3 bases: TGTGCCAGCAGCCGGCTGCGGACAGTAAAGCTCACAGATACGCAGTATTTT. It translates to CASSRLRTVKLTDTQYF.

Worth noting for this clonotype: This clone may be a read error of a much larger clone one base away. Without the conserved terminal phenylalanine or tryptophan, this CDR3 likely stems from a read error. V usage is TRBV7-3 and J usage is TRBJ2-5; 8 nucleotides agree with TRBD2. Germline loops: CDR1 SGHTA, CDR2 FQGTGA. V shed 5 bases, J shed 0 bases, and the junction held 5 bases outside the gene matches. The CDR3 contains 15 residues. The chain's CDR3 is CASSLTSAHQETQYL. The CDR3 DNA follows: TGTGCCAGCAGCCTGACTAGCGCCCACCAAGAGACCCAGTACCTC.

This clonotype was picked up one time. An end of the junction does not agree with germline; a read error may underlie this. The V gene is TRBV6-2 or TRBV6-3, the J gene TRBJ2-2; D gene ambiguous. CDR1 and CDR2 from the germline V gene are MNHEY and SVGEGT. The length of the CDR3 is 15 residues. The chain's CDR3 is CASSGTNGETGELFF. Written as DNA, the CDR3 is TGCGCCAGCAGTGGTACTAACGGAGAGACCGGGGAGCTGTTTTTT.

A few counts support this clonotype. The CDR3 does not end in the conserved phenylalanine or tryptophan, so this is likely a read error. The chain links TRBV5-6 to TRBJ1-1; D uncertain. The length of the CDR3 is 11 residues. V was shortened by 2 bases and J by 6 bases, with 5 bases between the two germline ends. From germline, CDR1 is SGHDT and CDR2 YYEEEE. CDR3 nucleotide sequence: TGTGCCAGCAGCTTATACTCTGAAGCTTTCTCT. Its translation is CASSLYSEAFS.